The 25 T cell receptor beta chains given below trace back to one sample, sequenced in a study of cytomegalovirus exposure and HLA in healthy donors. PCR involved 60 Vbeta and 13 Jbeta primers. The method was immunoSEQ multiplex PCR; TCRdb's version includes in-frame clones alone and lacks a portion of them. The repertoire has about 180,000 clones, 75% to 85% of them found once; the top ten carry 2.2%. Material for sequencing was PBMCs. Receptor source: a woman in her twenties or thirties in good health and CMV-seronegative.

V and J are TRBV7-9 and TRBJ1-3, with 7 positions matching TRBD1. This CDR3 has 16 amino acids. Per the germline V gene, CDR1 is SEHNR and CDR2 is FQNEAQ (reference sequence). V lost 5 bases, J lost 4 bases, and 11 bases stayed unmatched. CDR3 bases: TGTGCCAGCAGCAGATCCGGGACAGTGCTGGGAAACACCATATATTTT. Protein product: CASSRSGTVLGNTIYF.

This clone occurred a few times. The chain is built from TRBV7-3 and TRBJ2-7; TRBD1 aligns across 7 bases. V was clipped by 0 bases and J by 5 bases; unmatched bases: 7. CDR1 is SGHTA and CDR2 is FQGTGA in the germline V gene. There are 15 residues in the CDR3. CDR3 protein: CASSLTGGKADEQYF. CDR3 nucleotide sequence: TGTGCCAGCAGCTTAACAGGGGGCAAAGCGGACGAGCAGTACTTC.

The chain employs TRBV13 and TRBJ2-5; TRBD1 matches at 10 bases. V lost 8 bases and J lost 5; bases outside the gene matches: 17. The CDR3 runs 17 residues. CDR1 and CDR2 from the germline V gene are PRHDT and FYEKMQ (reference sequence). The CDR3 spells CASRHTEGQGNGETQYF. The CDR3 DNA follows: TGTGCCAGCCGTCACACGGAGGGACAGGGGAATGGGGAGACCCAGTACTTC.

The V gene is TRBV9, the J gene TRBJ2-1, with 8 bases that match TRBD1. The CDR3 runs to 15 residues. Germline CDR1 SGDLS, CDR2 YYNGEE. J gave up 8 bases and V 0 bases, and 7 bases lay outside the gene matches. The CDR3 loop reads CASSVGRGRGHEQFF. CDR3 nucleotides: TGTGCCAGCAGCGTAGGCAGGGGGCGAGGTCATGAGCAGTTCTTC.

This clone has only one observation. The V and J genes are TRBV4-3 and TRBJ2-2; 9 nucleotides align to TRBD2. The junction had 17 bases not matched to a gene; V was cut back by 0 bases and J by 6 bases. This CDR3 is 20 amino acids long. Looked up from germline, CDR1 is LGHNA and CDR2 is YSLEER. For the CDR3, the DNA is TGCGCCAGCAGCCAAGATCGAGCGGGAGGAGGCGAATTAGTGGCCGGGGAGCTGTTTTTT. This sequence encodes CASSQDRAGGGELVAGELFF.

V usage is TRBV7-9 and J usage is TRBJ1-5, with D tentatively TRBD1 (5 bases). This CDR3 has 14 amino acids. V lost 3 bases, J lost 4 bases, and 10 bases lay in between. In germline, CDR1 is SEHNR, CDR2 FQNEAQ (reference sequence). CDR3 sequence reads: CASSFSGWNQPQHF. The CDR3 DNA reads as TGTGCCAGCAGCTTTTCAGGGTGGAATCAGCCCCAGCATTTT.

This clone was counted only a few times. The rearrangement joins TRBV6-5 to TRBJ2-3; TRBD2 might be the D (7 bases). Germline CDR1 and CDR2: MNHEY and SVGAGI. Trimming left V 8 bases short and J 4 bases short, with 16 bases between. There are 14 residues in the CDR3. The CDR3 here is CASAWGGGPDTQYF. In nucleotides, the CDR3 is TGTGCCAGCGCTTGGGGCGGGGGCCCAGATACGCAGTATTTT.

The chain joins TRBV19 to TRBJ1-6, with a tentative D call TRBD1 (5 bases). Germline V gene sequence: CDR1 LNHDA, CDR2 SQIVND (reference sequence). The CDR3 sequence is 16 residues long. V was shortened by 9 bases and J by 4 bases, with 19 bases between the two germline ends. Here the CDR3 reads CASQYRPDSYNSPLHF. The CDR3 region has the DNA TGTGCCAGCCAGTACAGGCCAGACAGTTATAATTCACCCCTCCACTTT.

The chain is built from TRBV9 and TRBJ2-2; 8 bases match TRBD2. The CDR3 extends over 16 amino acids. Germline V gives CDR1 SGDLS, CDR2 YYNGEE. Trimming took 4 bases from V and 3 from J; bases not matched to a gene: 8. CDR3 in DNA: TGTGCCAGCAGCAAACAAAGCGGGGGATACACCGGGGAGCTGTTTTTT. Its translation: CASSKQSGGYTGELFF.

The chain recombines TRBV11-2 with TRBJ1-1, with D unclear. The germline V gene has CDR1 SGHAT and CDR2 FQNNGV. The ends were cut back, 0 bases at V and 7 bases at J, with 6 bases in the middle. The CDR3 runs 12 residues. The CDR3 DNA reads as TGTGCCAGCAGCTTAGAGGCAGTTGAAGCTTTCTTT. Translated, it gives CASSLEAVEAFF.

This rearrangement joins TRBV5-1 to TRBJ2-5; TRBD1 might be the D (5 bases). V was shortened by 5 bases and J by 5 bases, with 10 bases between the two germline ends. The germline V gene encodes CDR1 SGHRS and CDR2 YFSETQ. There are 12 residues in the CDR3. The CDR3 here is CASRRGAETQYF. The CDR3 DNA reads TGCGCCAGCAGAAGGGGCGCGGAGACCCAGTACTTC.

The rearrangement joins TRBV19 to TRBJ1-6; D is ambiguous. Germline V CDR1 and CDR2: LNHDA, SQIVND (reference sequence). V was clipped by 3 bases and J by 9 bases, with 12 bases between them. This CDR3 contains 14 residues. CDR3 DNA: TGTGCCAGTAGTATCGGGAGGGTGCTTTCACCCCTCCACTTT. Protein sequence: CASSIGRVLSPLHF.

This clone was observed a single time. The rearrangement uses TRBV6-5 and TRBJ1-1; TRBD1 might be the D (6 bases). The germline gives CDR1 MNHEY, CDR2 SVGAGI. The CDR3 length is 16 residues. V was cut by 0 bases and J by 5 bases, with 16 bases left in between. This CDR3 reads CASSYSIMGRGTEAFF. The CDR3 bases are TGTGCCAGCAGTTACTCGATAATGGGCAGGGGTACTGAAGCTTTCTTT.

V is TRBV5-1 and J is TRBJ1-1; tentatively, D is TRBD1 (5 bases). The CDR3 runs to 15 residues. CDR1 and CDR2 from the germline V gene are SGHRS and YFSETQ. Between the trimmed V and J ends, which lost 4 bases and 1 base, there was a span of 14 bases. The CDR3 reads CASSVGDVRNTEAFF. CDR3 bases: TGCGCCAGCAGCGTAGGGGATGTCAGGAACACTGAAGCTTTCTTT.

The chain joins TRBV6-5 to TRBJ1-1; perhaps TRBD1 as D (6 bases). The V and J ends lost 0 bases and 3 bases respectively, with 11 bases between them. The CDR3 contains 15 residues. Germline CDR1 and CDR2: MNHEY and SVGAGI. The CDR3 DNA reads as TGTGCCAGCAGTTACTCGAGGACAGTATACACTGAAGCTTTCTTT. Its translation: CASSYSRTVYTEAFF.

Only a few counts were recorded for this clone. The V call is TRBV2, the J call TRBJ1-4; 9 bases fit TRBD1. Germline trimming cut 5 bases from V and 7 bases from J; bases unmatched to any gene: 11. The CDR3 is made up of 16 amino acids. Germline V CDR1 and CDR2: SNHLY, FYNNEI. The CDR3 bases are TGTGCCAGCAGTAAGAGAACAGGGGGCGAGCGTGAAAAACTGTTTTTT. It specifies CASSKRTGGEREKLFF.

This clone has only a few counts. The chain recombines TRBV18 with TRBJ2-2; 7 bases map to TRBD2. J was trimmed by 3 bases and V by 2 bases; bases with no gene match: 6. This CDR3 comprises 16 residues. The germline V gene has CDR1 KGHSH and CDR2 LQKENI. The CDR3 DNA sequence: TGTGCCAGCTCACCAGTGGGCGGGAGTCACACCGGGGAGCTGTTTTTT. It is translated as CASSPVGGSHTGELFF.

The chain is built from TRBV5-1 and TRBJ2-2; TRBD1 aligns across 9 bases. Germline loops: CDR1 SGHRS, CDR2 YFSETQ. J lost 6 bases, V lost 9 bases, and 12 bases had no gene match. CDR3 length: 15 residues. The CDR3 is CATTAGDRDAGELFF. CDR3 in DNA: TGCGCCACCACGGCGGGGGACAGGGACGCCGGGGAGCTGTTTTTT.

CDR3 residues: CASRSPTGPYEQYF. The CDR3 nucleotides are TGTGCCAGCAGATCCCCCACAGGGCCCTACGAGCAGTACTTC. The V and J genes are TRBV6-5 and TRBJ2-7; perhaps TRBD1 as D (6 bases). Germline-derived CDR1 and CDR2 are MNHEY and SVGAGI. With 6 bases removed from V and 2 bases from J, the gap between germline ends came to 14 bases. The CDR3 totals 14 residues.

The chain recombines TRBV9 with TRBJ2-1; 10 bases align to TRBD2. The CDR3 loop spans 15 amino acids. The germline CDR1 and CDR2 sequences are SGDLS and YYNGEE. With V trimmed by 2 bases and J by 15 bases, 14 bases remained unmatched. This CDR3 is CASSVSGGLAGDRFF. CDR3 nucleotide sequence: TGTGCCAGCAGCGTGTCAGGCGGGCTAGCGGGGGATCGGTTCTTC.

This clone was counted only a few times. The chain couples TRBV28 to TRBJ1-1, with D perhaps matching TRBD1 (5 bases). Trimming took off 5 bases at V and 1 base at J, with 14 bases between the two ends. From germline, CDR1 is MDHEN and CDR2 SYDVKM. This CDR3 spans 15 amino acids. The CDR3, as DNA: TGTGCCAGCAGTAGAACAGGTCCGGCGAACACTGAAGCTTTCTTT. Amino acids: CASSRTGPANTEAFF.

The chain employs TRBV19 and TRBJ2-3; 7 bases are shared with TRBD1. Trimming at V came to 5 bases and at J to 5 bases, leaving 7 bases not matched to a gene. The CDR3 extends over 14 amino acids. Germline values: CDR1 LNHDA, CDR2 SQIVND (reference sequence). CDR3 residues: CASSLGGEEDTQYF. In DNA form, the CDR3 reads TGTGCCAGTAGTTTAGGGGGCGAAGAAGATACGCAGTATTTT.

A few counts support this clone. The chain carries TRBV9 and TRBJ2-3; D may be TRBD2 (5 bases). Germline V lookup: CDR1 SGDLS, CDR2 YYNGEE. Between the trimmed V and J ends, which lost 0 bases and 4 bases, there was a span of 15 bases. The CDR3 loop spans 16 amino acids. This CDR3 is CASSVGFGETADTQYF. The CDR3 DNA is TGTGCCAGCAGCGTAGGCTTTGGGGAGACCGCAGATACGCAGTATTTT.

This chain links TRBV19 with TRBJ2-5; 8 bases match TRBD2. The trim removed 3 bases at V and 1 base at J, leaving 7 bases unmatched. Germline V lookup: CDR1 LNHDA, CDR2 SQIVND (reference sequence). CDR3 length equals 16 residues. DNA for the CDR3: TGTGCCAGTAGTATTGGAGGGGCGGGAGGCCAAGAGACCCAGTACTTC. Encoded protein: CASSIGGAGGQETQYF.

The chain combines TRBV13 with TRBJ1-1; 9 nucleotides agree with TRBD1. Germline lookup yields CDR1 PRHDT and CDR2 FYEKMQ (reference sequence). This CDR3 comprises 15 residues. Trimming at V came to 8 bases and at J to 4 bases, leaving 11 bases not matched to a gene. The CDR3 DNA reads TGTGCCAGCGGCCCTGTGGGGACAGGGACCACTGAAGCTTTCTTT. Translated: CASGPVGTGTTEAFF. Full variable domain (outside the CDR3, taken from reference TRBV13 and TRBJ1-1): AAGVIQSPRHLIKEKRETATLKCYPIPRHDTVYWYQQGPGQDPQFLISFYEKMQSDKGSIPDRFSAQQFSDYHSELNMSSLELGDSALYFCASGPVGTGTTEAFFGQGTRLTVV.